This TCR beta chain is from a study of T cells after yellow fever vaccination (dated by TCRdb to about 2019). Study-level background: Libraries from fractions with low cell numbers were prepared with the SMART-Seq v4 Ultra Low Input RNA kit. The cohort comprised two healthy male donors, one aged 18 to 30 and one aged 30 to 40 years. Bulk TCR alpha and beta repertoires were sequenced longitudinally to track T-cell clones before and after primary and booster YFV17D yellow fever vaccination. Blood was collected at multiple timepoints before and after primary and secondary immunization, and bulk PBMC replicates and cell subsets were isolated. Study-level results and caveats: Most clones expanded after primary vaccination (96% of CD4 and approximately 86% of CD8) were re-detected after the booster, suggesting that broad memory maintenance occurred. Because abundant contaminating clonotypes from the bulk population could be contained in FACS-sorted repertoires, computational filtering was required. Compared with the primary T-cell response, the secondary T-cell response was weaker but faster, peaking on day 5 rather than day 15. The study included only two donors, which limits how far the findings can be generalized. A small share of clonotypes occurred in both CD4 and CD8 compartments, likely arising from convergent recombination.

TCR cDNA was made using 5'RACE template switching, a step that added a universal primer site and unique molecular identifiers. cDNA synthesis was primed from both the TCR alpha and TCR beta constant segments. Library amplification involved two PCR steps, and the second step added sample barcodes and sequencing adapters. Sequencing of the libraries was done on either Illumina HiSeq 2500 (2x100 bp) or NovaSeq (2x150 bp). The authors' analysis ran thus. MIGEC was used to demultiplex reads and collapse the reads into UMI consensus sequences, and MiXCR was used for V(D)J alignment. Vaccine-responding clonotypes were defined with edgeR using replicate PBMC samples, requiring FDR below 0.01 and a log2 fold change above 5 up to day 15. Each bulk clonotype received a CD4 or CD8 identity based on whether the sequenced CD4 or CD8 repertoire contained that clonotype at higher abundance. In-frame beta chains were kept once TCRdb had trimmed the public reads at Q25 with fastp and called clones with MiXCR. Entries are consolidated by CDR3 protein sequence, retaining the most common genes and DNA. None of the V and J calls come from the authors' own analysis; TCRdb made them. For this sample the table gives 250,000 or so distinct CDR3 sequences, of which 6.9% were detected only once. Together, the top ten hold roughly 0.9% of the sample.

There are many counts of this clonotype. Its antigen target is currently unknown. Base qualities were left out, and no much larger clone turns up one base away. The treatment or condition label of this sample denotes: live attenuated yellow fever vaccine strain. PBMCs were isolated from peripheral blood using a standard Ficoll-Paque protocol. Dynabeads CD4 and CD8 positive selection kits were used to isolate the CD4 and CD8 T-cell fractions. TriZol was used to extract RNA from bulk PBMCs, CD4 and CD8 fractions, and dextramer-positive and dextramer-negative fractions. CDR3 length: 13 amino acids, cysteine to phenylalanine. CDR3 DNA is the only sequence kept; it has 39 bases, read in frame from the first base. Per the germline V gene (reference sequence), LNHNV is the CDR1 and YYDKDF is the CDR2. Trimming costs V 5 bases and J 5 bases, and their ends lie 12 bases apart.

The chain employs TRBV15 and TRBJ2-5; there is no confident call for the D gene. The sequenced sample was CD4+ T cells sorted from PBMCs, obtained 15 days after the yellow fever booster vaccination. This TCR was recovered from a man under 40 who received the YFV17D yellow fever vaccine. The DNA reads TGTGCCACCAGCTCCCGTCTGGGGGAGACCCAGTACTTC. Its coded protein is CATSSRLGETQYF.